This TCR beta chain is from a study of a mutant IDH1 vaccine in newly diagnosed glioma. Study-wide results and caveats: It seemed that pseudoprogression was not linked to changes in the top peripheral T cell clonotypes.

V lost 2 bases and J lost 16; bases outside the gene matches: 7. CDR3 length: 13 amino acids. CDR1 and CDR2 (germline): SGHTA, FQGNSA. Remarks on this clone: No antigen is known for it.

The time point denotes: week 47, end of study. Vaccine doses each comprised 300 ug of mutant IDH1 20-mer peptide, with topical imiquimod. Donor tumors were new WHO grade 3 or 4 IDH1-mutant, ATRX-lost astrocytomas. Here immunoSEQ multiplex PCR was the method, and the copy in TCRdb shows in-frame clones only, minus some. The sample contains about 33,000 clones, about 81% of which appear only once. The specimen comprised PBMCs, sampled from a glioma patient whose treatment included an IDH1 peptide vaccine. The origin of this receptor is a man aged 35 to 55 with glioma. This sequence joins TRBV7-2 and TRBJ2-1; 11 nucleotides align to TRBD2. The CDR3 region has the DNA TGTGCCAGCAGCTTAAGTAGCGGGAGGGTCGGATTCTTC. This gives the protein CASSLSSGRVGFF.